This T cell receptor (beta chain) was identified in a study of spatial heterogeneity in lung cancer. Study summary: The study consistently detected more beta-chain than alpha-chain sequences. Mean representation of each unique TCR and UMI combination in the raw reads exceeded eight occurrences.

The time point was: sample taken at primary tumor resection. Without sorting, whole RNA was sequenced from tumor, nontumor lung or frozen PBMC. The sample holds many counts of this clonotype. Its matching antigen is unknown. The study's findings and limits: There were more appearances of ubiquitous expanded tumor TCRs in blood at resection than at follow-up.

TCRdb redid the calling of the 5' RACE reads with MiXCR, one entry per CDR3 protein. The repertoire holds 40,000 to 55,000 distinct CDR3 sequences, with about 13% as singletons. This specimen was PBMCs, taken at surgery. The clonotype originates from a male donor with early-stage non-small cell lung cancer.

CDR3 sequence reads: CASSPPGGDLSNQPQHF. As DNA, the CDR3 is TGTGCCAGCTCCCCTCCCGGAGGGGACCTAAGCAATCAGCCCCAGCATTTT. The chain carries TRBV18 and TRBJ1-5; D possibly corresponds to TRBD1 (5 bases). V shed 6 bases and J shed 1 base, with 19 bases lying between them. Germline-derived CDR1 and CDR2 are KGHSH and LQKENI. CDR3 length equals 17 residues.